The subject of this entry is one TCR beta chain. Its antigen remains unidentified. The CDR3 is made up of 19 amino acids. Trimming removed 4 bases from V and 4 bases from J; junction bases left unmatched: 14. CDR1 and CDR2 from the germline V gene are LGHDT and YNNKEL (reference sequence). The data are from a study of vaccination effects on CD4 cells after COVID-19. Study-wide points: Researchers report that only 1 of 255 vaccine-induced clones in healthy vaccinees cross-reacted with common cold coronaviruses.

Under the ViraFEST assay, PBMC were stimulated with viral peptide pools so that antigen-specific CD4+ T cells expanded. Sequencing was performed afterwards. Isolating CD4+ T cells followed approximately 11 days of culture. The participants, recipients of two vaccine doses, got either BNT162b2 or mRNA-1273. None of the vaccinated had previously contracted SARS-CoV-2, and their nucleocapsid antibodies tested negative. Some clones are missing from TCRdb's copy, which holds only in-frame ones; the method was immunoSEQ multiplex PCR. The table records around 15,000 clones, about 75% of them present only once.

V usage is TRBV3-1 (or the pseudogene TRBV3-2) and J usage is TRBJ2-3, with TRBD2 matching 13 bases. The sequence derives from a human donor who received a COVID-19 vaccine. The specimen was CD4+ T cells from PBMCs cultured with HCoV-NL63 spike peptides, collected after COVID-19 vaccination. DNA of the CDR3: TGTGCCAGCAGCCTATTCCCGTTCCGACTAGCGGGAGGATCAGATACGCAGTATTTT. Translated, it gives CASSLFPFRLAGGSDTQYF.